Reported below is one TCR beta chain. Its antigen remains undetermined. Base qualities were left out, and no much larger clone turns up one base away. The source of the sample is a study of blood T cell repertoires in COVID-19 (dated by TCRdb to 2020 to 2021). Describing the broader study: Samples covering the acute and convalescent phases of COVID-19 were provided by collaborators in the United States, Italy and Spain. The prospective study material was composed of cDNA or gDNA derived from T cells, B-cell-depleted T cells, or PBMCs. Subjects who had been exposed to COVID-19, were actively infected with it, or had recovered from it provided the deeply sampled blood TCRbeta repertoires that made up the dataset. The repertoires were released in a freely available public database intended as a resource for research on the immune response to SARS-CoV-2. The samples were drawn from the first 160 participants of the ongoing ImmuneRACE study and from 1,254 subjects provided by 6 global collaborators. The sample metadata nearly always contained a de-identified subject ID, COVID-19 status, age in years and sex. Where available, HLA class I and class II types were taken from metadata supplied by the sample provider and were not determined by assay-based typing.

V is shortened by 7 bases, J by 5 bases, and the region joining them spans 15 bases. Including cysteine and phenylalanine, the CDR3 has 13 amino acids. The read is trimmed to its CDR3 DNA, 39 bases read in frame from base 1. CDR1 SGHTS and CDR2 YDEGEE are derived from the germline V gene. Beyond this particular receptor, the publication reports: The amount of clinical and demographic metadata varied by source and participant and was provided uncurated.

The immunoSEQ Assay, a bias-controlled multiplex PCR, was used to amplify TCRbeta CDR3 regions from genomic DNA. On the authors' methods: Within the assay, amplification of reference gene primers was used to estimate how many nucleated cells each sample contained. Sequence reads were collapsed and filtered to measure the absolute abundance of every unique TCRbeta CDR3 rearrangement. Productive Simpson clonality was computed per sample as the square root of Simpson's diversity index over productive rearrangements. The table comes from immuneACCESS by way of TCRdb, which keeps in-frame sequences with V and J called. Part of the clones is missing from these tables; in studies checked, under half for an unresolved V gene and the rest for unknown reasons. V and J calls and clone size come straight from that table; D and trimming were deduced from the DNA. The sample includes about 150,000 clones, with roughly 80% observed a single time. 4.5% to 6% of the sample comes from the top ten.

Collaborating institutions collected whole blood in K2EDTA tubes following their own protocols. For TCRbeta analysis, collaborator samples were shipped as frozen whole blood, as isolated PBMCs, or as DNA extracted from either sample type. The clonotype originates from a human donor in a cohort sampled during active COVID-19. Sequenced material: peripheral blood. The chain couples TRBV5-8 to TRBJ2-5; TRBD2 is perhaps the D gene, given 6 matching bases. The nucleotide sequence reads TGTGCCAGCGCGGCGGGGACCCGGGAGACCCAGTACTTC. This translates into CASAAGTRETQYF. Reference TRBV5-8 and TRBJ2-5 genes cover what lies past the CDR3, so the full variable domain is EAGVTQSPTHLIKTRGQQATLRCSPISGHTSVYWYQQALGLGLQFLLWYDEGEERNRGNFPPRFSGRQFPNYSSELNVNALELEDSALYLCASAAGTRETQYFGPGTRLLVL.